This TCR beta chain came from a study of spatial heterogeneity in lung cancer. Study summary: TCR transcript counts in tumor regions correlated strongly with a T cell module score from matched bulk RNA-seq.

The study, taken as a whole, reports: Tumoral mutation counts were tracked by counts of expanded intratumoral alpha and beta TCRs.

Each CDR3 protein gets one entry after TCRdb re-called the 5' RACE reads with MiXCR. Among nearly 25,000 distinct CDR3 sequences listed, about 9.3% were seen once. There are a few counts of this clonotype. Antigen specificity is unknown. The sample's time point: sample taken at primary tumor resection. Per the germline V gene, CDR1 is SGHTA and CDR2 is FQGNSA. This CDR3 contains 15 residues. Trimming took 5 bases from V and 3 from J; bases not matched to a gene: 6. The material was lung tumor tissue, obtained at surgery. This chain uses TRBV7-2 with TRBJ2-1; 8 bases are shared with TRBD1. The sequence was collected from a male donor with early-stage non-small cell lung cancer. Here the CDR3 reads CASSIGQGVYNEQFF. In DNA, the CDR3 is TGTGCCAGCAGCATCGGACAGGGAGTCTACAATGAGCAGTTCTTC.